This passage covers 24 T cell receptor beta chains from one sample sequenced in a study of T-cell memory formation after mild COVID-19. MiXCR was run by TCRdb on the 5' RACE reads, yielding one entry per CDR3 protein. The sample yields about 390,000 distinct CDR3 sequences, 15% to 20% seen once. The sample taken for sequencing was PBMCs or a T cell subset sorted from them (not recorded which). Source of these receptors: a man aged 18 to 35 who had mild COVID-19 (a few samples of this study predate the infection). Cell type and time point are not known.

The chain links TRBV4-1 to TRBJ2-2; D remains ambiguous. The CDR3 is 15 amino acids. The V end was cut by 1 base, the J end by 7 bases, with 13 bases between. CDR1 and CDR2 (germline): MGHRA, YSYEKL. Here the CDR3 DNA reads TGCGCCAGCAGCCAAGTCCGACTCCGCGTCGGGGAGCTGTTTTTT. Residues: CASSQVRLRVGELFF.

Only a few counts were recorded for this clonotype. This chain connects TRBV12-3 or TRBV12-4 to TRBJ1-1; the D gene is possibly TRBD1 (5 bases). CDR3 length equals 13 residues. The ends were cut back, 7 bases at V and 4 bases at J, with 13 bases in the middle. This CDR3 reads CASNPVGATEAFF. CDR3 DNA sequence: TGTGCCAGCAACCCGGTTGGGGCCACTGAAGCTTTCTTT.

This clonotype was counted ten times or more. The rearrangement links TRBV5-1 to TRBJ2-1, with unresolved D. The CDR3 is 13 amino acids. Germline-derived CDR1 and CDR2 are SGHRS and YFSETQ. V lost 4 bases, J lost 9 bases, and 14 bases lay in between. The CDR3 nucleotides are TGCGCCAGCAGCCGTGTTCTAGTGGGTGAGCAGTTCTTC. This encodes CASSRVLVGEQFF.

This clonotype came up a few times. This rearrangement joins TRBV7-8 to TRBJ2-3, with unresolved D. Trimming removed 1 base at V and 5 bases at J, with 16 bases between. The length of the CDR3 is 16 residues. Germline CDR1 SGHVS, CDR2 FQNEAQ. The CDR3 loop reads CASSLDQPRPGDTQYF. CDR3 bases: TGTGCCAGCAGCTTAGATCAGCCTCGCCCCGGAGATACGCAGTATTTT.

V gene TRBV20-1 combines with J gene TRBJ1-3; maybe TRBD1 (5 bases). Deletions cut 2 bases from V and 2 bases from J, with 10 bases between. This CDR3 spans 14 amino acids. Germline-derived CDR1 and CDR2 are DFQATT and SNEGSKA (reference sequence). CDR3 residues: CSARRQSTGNTIYF. In DNA form, the CDR3 reads TGCAGTGCTAGAAGACAGAGTACTGGAAACACCATATATTTT.

Ten or more counts support this clonotype. The CDR3 coding sequence is TGTGCCAGCAGCCAATCGACAGGGGGCCACTATGGCTACACCTTC. Its protein product is CASSQSTGGHYGYTF. The chain joins TRBV7-9 to TRBJ1-2; the match to TRBD1 covers 10 bases. Per the germline V gene, CDR1 is SEHNR and CDR2 is FQNEAQ (reference sequence). The CDR3 runs to 15 residues. Germline trimming cut 5 bases from V and 3 bases from J; bases unmatched to any gene: 6.

Only a few counts were recorded for this clonotype. V and J are TRBV5-1 and TRBJ2-3; 14 bases are a match to TRBD2. The V segment lost 4 bases and the J segment 6 bases; nucleotides outside the gene matches: 7. This CDR3 is built from 16 residues. Germline values: CDR1 SGHRS, CDR2 YFSETQ. The CDR3 is CASSVGLAGAGDTQYF. CDR3 bases: TGCGCCAGCAGCGTGGGACTAGCGGGGGCTGGGGATACGCAGTATTTT.

The gene calls are TRBV7-2 and TRBJ1-1, with a possible D match to TRBD1 (5 bases). The CDR3 spans 15 residues. Trimming stripped 5 bases from V and 4 bases from J, with 17 bases between. Germline CDR1 and CDR2: SGHTA and FQGNSA. CDR3: CASSTNYRFTTEAFF. Here the CDR3 DNA reads TGTGCCAGCAGCACGAATTACAGGTTTACCACTGAAGCTTTCTTT.

This clonotype was recorded a few times. The J gene is TRBJ2-2, the V gene TRBV20-1; D might be TRBD2 (6 bases). V lost 3 bases to trimming and J lost 4 bases, with 15 bases between them. The CDR3 loop spans 15 amino acids. Germline CDR1 DFQATT, CDR2 SNEGSKA (reference sequence). The CDR3 bases are TGCAGTGCTAGCAGGCGCGCTAGCGCCACCGGGGAGCTGTTTTTT. Translating gives CSASRRASATGELFF.

CDR3 loop: CASSLTEAEAFF. The CDR3 nucleotides are TGCGCCAGCAGCTTGACGGAGGCTGAAGCTTTCTTT. The gene calls are TRBV5-1 and TRBJ1-1; D is undetermined. Trimming took off 1 base at V and 6 bases at J, with 7 bases between the two ends. Germline V CDR1 and CDR2: SGHRS, YFSETQ. The CDR3 is 12 residues long.

The CDR3 loop is CASGTQPGTSGGDTQYF. The CDR3 coding sequence is TGTGCCAGCGGAACACAACCCGGGACTAGCGGGGGGGATACGCAGTATTTT. The V call is TRBV2, the J call TRBJ2-3; 15 bases line up with TRBD2. Germline V gene sequence: CDR1 SNHLY, CDR2 FYNNEI. The CDR3 is 17 amino acids. Trimming cost V 8 bases and J 6 bases; bases outside gene matches: 12. The whole variable domain, remainder taken from reference TRBV2 and TRBJ2-3, is EPEVTQTPSHQVTQMGQEVILRCVPISNHLYFYWYRQILGQKVEFLVSFYNNEISEKSEIFDDQFSVERPDGSNFTLKIRSTKLEDSAMYFCASGTQPGTSGGDTQYFGPGTRLTVL.

This clonotype has more than one count but fewer than ten. The chain is built from TRBV3-2 and TRBJ2-7; TRBD1, the table's D call, lacks a check against the DNA. TRBV3-2 corresponds to a pseudogene. The CDR3 is made up of 14 amino acids. The chain's CDR3 is CASSTGQGIVEQYV. CDR3 DNA: TGTGCCAGCAGCACCGGACAGGGGATCGTCGAGCAGTACGTC.

The chain combines TRBV7-2 with TRBJ2-1; TRBD2 might be the D (6 bases). This CDR3 comprises 15 residues. Trimming stripped 2 bases from V and 4 bases from J, with 12 bases between. Germline values: CDR1 SGHTA, CDR2 FQGNSA. Written as DNA, the CDR3 is TGTGCCAGCAGCTTAACGCAGGGAGGATACAATGAGCAGTTCTTC. Protein sequence: CASSLTQGGYNEQFF.

The chain uses TRBV28 and TRBJ2-5, with D maybe TRBD2 (6 bases). CDR3 size: 13 residues. The V end was cut by 3 bases, the J end by 5 bases, with 10 bases between. Germline-derived CDR1 and CDR2 are MDHEN and SYDVKM. Written as DNA, the CDR3 is TGTGCCAGCAGTTTCCCAGGGACTGAGACCCAGTACTTC. Translated, it gives CASSFPGTETQYF.

J is TRBJ1-2 and V is TRBV12-3 or TRBV12-4; D is perhaps TRBD1 (6 bases). The CDR3 totals 17 residues. V was clipped by 1 base and J by 5 bases, with 20 bases between them. CDR3 loop: CASSLVRPAGGAYGYTF. The DNA for the CDR3 is TGTGCCAGCAGTTTAGTGCGACCAGCCGGGGGCGCGTATGGCTACACCTTC.

V usage is TRBV20-1 and J usage is TRBJ2-2; no reliable D call. This CDR3 has 13 residues. Trimming left V 3 bases short and J 2 bases short, with 7 bases between. Germline lookup yields CDR1 DFQATT and CDR2 SNEGSKA (reference sequence). CDR3 region: CSARGSNTGELFF. DNA for the CDR3: TGCAGTGCTAGGGGCAGTAACACCGGGGAGCTGTTTTTT.

The chain couples TRBV20-1 to TRBJ1-1; maybe TRBD1 (6 bases). V was cut by 5 bases and J by 7 bases, with 14 bases left in between. The germline gives CDR1 DFQATT, CDR2 SNEGSKA (reference sequence). CDR3 size: 12 residues. CDR3 sequence: CSAGGQLLEAFF. The CDR3 bases are TGCAGTGCTGGGGGACAATTACTTGAAGCTTTCTTT.

This clonotype was counted at least ten times. This chain connects TRBV7-9 to TRBJ2-1; 8 nucleotides match TRBD2. The CDR3 is 15 residues long. V gave up 3 bases and J gave up 2 bases; unmatched junction bases: 3. Germline lookup yields CDR1 SEHNR and CDR2 FQNEAQ (reference sequence). CDR3 residues: CASSFRGGPYNEQFF. The CDR3 DNA sequence: TGTGCCAGCAGCTTCCGCGGGGGGCCCTACAATGAGCAGTTCTTC.

This clonotype was found a few times. V and J are TRBV7-2 and TRBJ1-3; TRBD1 agrees at 7 bases. CDR3 length: 14 amino acids. Germline CDR1 is SGHTA and CDR2 is FQGNSA. The ends lost 4 bases at V and 9 bases at J; junction bases unmatched: 9. The CDR3 spells CASSSPGQRSTIYF. CDR3 in DNA: TGTGCCAGCAGCTCACCGGGACAGAGATCCACCATATATTTT.

The chain employs TRBV20-1 and TRBJ2-7; a possible D gene is TRBD1 (6 bases). CDR1 DFQATT and CDR2 SNEGSKA come from the germline V gene (reference sequence). V lost 0 bases and J 0 bases, leaving 12 bases between the germline ends. CDR3 size: 15 residues. The CDR3 here is CSARDPRTASYEQYF. For the CDR3, the DNA is TGCAGTGCTAGAGATCCCCGGACAGCCTCCTACGAGCAGTACTTC.

The chain combines TRBV20-1 with TRBJ2-3; the match to TRBD1 covers 7 bases. The CDR3 runs to 15 residues. Trimming cost V 6 bases and J 0 bases; bases outside gene matches: 9. Germline V gene sequence: CDR1 DFQATT, CDR2 SNEGSKA (reference sequence). CDR3 DNA: TGCAGTGCGTGGACAGGAACCACTAGCACAGATACGCAGTATTTT. This gives the protein CSAWTGTTSTDTQYF.

This clonotype was seen a handful of times. The chain combines TRBV3-1 with TRBJ1-4; no firm D call. In germline, CDR1 is LGHDT, CDR2 YNNKEL (reference sequence). CDR3 length: 11 residues. V was clipped by 2 bases and J by 7 bases, with 2 bases between them. The CDR3 is CASSQREKLFF. As DNA, the CDR3 is TGTGCCAGCAGCCAACGTGAAAAACTGTTTTTT.

The chain couples TRBV20-1 to TRBJ2-6, with a weak D call TRBD1 (5 bases). CDR1 is DFQATT, CDR2 SNEGSKA, per germline (reference sequence). The CDR3 loop spans 15 amino acids. Trimming removed 3 bases at V and 0 bases at J, with 9 bases between. The CDR3 region has the DNA TGCAGTGCTAGGGGGCTGAGCTCTGGGGCCAACGTCCTGACTTTC. Translating it yields CSARGLSSGANVLTF.

Only a few counts were recorded for this clonotype. The chain recombines TRBV4-3 with TRBJ2-1; no reliable D call. Germline lookup yields CDR1 LGHNA and CDR2 YSLEER. The CDR3 runs to 13 residues. V was trimmed by 4 bases and J by 6 bases, leaving 10 bases between them. CDR3 coding DNA: TGCGCCAGCAGCCCGGAGAGTTTCAATGAGCAGTTCTTC. Its translation is CASSPESFNEQFF.